Detailed here is one T cell receptor (beta chain). In the original workflow: Reference gene primer amplification yielded estimated nucleated cell counts. Assay used: immunoSEQ multiplex PCR; TCRdb lists only in-frame clones, some missing. V, J and clone size were drawn from that table, and D and trimming were deduced from the DNA. The sample consists of around 140,000 clones, around 89% of them appearing once. This CDR3 is 16 amino acids long. Germline CDR1 and CDR2: SGHVS and FQNEAQ. V lost 5 bases to trimming and J lost 6 bases, with 17 bases between them. The data belong to a study of blood T cell repertoires in COVID-19. Study-level background: COVID-19 samples from acute and convalescent phases originated in the United States, Italy and Spain. Sample material is recorded as cDNA or gDNA derived from T cells, B-cell-depleted T cells, or PBMCs.

Seattle-derived patients entered the study during active infection and were followed longitudinally. The clonotype comes from a man aged 18 to 30 with COVID-19, enrolled during active disease. V usage is TRBV7-8 and J usage is TRBJ1-6, with D unclear. Sequenced: peripheral blood. CDR3 nucleotide sequence: TGTGCCAGCAGCCCACCCGAAGGAGGGATTAATTCACCCCTCCACTTT. This encodes CASSPPEGGINSPLHF.